The clone carrying this TCR beta chain has a handful of counts. This entry belongs to a study of blood T cell repertoires in COVID-19. This table comes from immunoSEQ multiplex PCR, and its TCRdb copy is limited to in-frame clones, with some not included. The sample lists about 35,000 clones; approximately 80% were seen once. Sequenced material: peripheral blood. This sequence was found in a man in his sixties in a cohort sampled during active COVID-19.

DNA for the CDR3: TGTGCCAGCAGTGCGGGACAGTCGGGTGGCTATGGCTACACCTTC. Its protein product is CASSAGQSGGYGYTF. The V and J genes are TRBV2 and TRBJ1-2; 7 bases fit TRBD1. Trimming removed 4 bases from V and 4 bases from J; junction bases left unmatched: 9. Germline assignment: CDR1 SNHLY and CDR2 FYNNEI. CDR3 size: 15 residues.